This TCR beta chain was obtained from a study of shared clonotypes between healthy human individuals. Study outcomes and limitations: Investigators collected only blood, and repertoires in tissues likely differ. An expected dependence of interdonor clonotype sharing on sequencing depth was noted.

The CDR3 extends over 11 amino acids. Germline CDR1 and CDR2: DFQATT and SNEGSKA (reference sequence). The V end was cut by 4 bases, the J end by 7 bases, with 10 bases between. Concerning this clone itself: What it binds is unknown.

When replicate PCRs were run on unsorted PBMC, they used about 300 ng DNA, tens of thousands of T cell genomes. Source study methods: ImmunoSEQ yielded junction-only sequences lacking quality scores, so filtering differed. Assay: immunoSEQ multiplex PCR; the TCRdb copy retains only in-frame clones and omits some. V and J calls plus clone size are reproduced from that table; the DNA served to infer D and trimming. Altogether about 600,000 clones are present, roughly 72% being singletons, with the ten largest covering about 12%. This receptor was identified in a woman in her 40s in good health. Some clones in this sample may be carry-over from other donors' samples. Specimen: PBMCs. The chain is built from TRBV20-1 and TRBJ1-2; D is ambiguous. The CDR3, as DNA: TGCAGTGCTAAACCCGAGGGTGGCTACACCTTC. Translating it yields CSAKPEGGYTF.